The 25 T cell receptor beta chains reported below all come from one sample, sequenced in a study of blood T cell repertoires in COVID-19. Clones were read by immunoSEQ multiplex PCR, and TCRdb kept only the in-frame ones, dropping some. The sample carries approximately 250,000 clones, about 87% recorded once. The sequenced sample was peripheral blood. These receptors originate from a human donor in a cohort sampled during active COVID-19.

V usage is TRBV7-8 and J usage is TRBJ2-7; 7 nucleotides align to TRBD1. Germline V gene data show CDR1 as SGHVS and CDR2 as FQNEAQ. The CDR3 has 14 amino acids. J was trimmed by 0 bases and V by 6 bases; bases with no gene match: 5. The CDR3 sequence: CASRSGTVSYEQYF. CDR3 bases: TGTGCCAGCAGGTCCGGGACAGTCTCCTACGAGCAGTACTTC. The variable domain in full, with the rest retrieved from reference TRBV7-8 and TRBJ2-7, is GAGVSQSPRYKVAKRGQDVALRCDPISGHVSLFWYQQALGQGPEFLTYFQNEAQLDKSGLPSDRFFAERPEGSVSTLKIQRTQQEDSAVYLCASRSGTVSYEQYFGPGTRLTVT.

The J gene is TRBJ2-2, the V gene TRBV27; D might be TRBD2 (6 bases). Germline V CDR1 and CDR2: MNHEY, SMNVEV (reference sequence). The V end was cut by 3 bases, the J end by 5 bases, with 16 bases between. This CDR3 is built from 16 residues. This CDR3 reads CASSFLGMEGTGELFF. Here the CDR3 DNA reads TGTGCCAGCAGTTTCTTGGGTATGGAGGGGACCGGGGAGCTGTTTTTT.

In this sample, this clone turned up a few times. The CDR3 reads CASSPTGPGKDTQYF. The CDR3 DNA is TGTGCCAGCAGCCCCACGGGCCCGGGGAAAGATACGCAGTATTTT. The chain combines TRBV3-1 (or the pseudogene TRBV3-2) with TRBJ2-3; D might be TRBD2 (5 bases). Germline loops: CDR1 LGHDT, CDR2 YNNKEL (reference sequence). Trimming pared 4 bases from V and 5 bases from J, leaving 16 bases between. The CDR3 runs to 15 residues.

This clone was recorded many times. The rearrangement uses TRBV4-1 and TRBJ2-1; TRBD2 matches 12 bases. Unmatched junction bases numbered 10, after V lost 3 bases and J lost 7 bases. The germline V gene has CDR1 MGHRA and CDR2 YSYEKL. The CDR3 is 17 residues long. The CDR3 protein is CASSQVPGLAGGNEQFF. CDR3 nucleotides: TGCGCCAGCAGCCAGGTACCGGGACTAGCGGGCGGTAATGAGCAGTTCTTC.

The chain joins TRBV7-3 to TRBJ2-1; TRBD2 is a possible D gene (6 bases). Trimming removed 2 bases at V and 10 bases at J, with 15 bases between. The germline gives CDR1 SGHTA, CDR2 FQGTGA. This CDR3 is built from 14 residues. The CDR3 spells CASSLSPLASEQFF. As DNA, the CDR3 is TGTGCCAGCAGCTTATCCCCACTAGCATCCGAGCAGTTCTTC.

This chain links TRBV5-1 with TRBJ2-7; D is undetermined. The CDR3 runs to 14 residues. The V and J ends lost 2 bases and 4 bases respectively, with 13 bases between them. Germline-derived CDR1 and CDR2 are SGHRS and YFSETQ. The CDR3 DNA is TGCGCCAGCAGCTTCAGAGGAACTGGGTACGAGCAGTACTTC. It is translated as CASSFRGTGYEQYF. Full variable domain (remainder filled in from reference TRBV5-1 and TRBJ2-7): KAGVTQTPRYLIKTRGQQVTLSCSPISGHRSVSWYQQTPGQGLQFLFEYFSETQRNKGNFPGRFSGRQFSNSRSEMNVSTLELGDSALYLCASSFRGTGYEQYFGPGTRLTVT.

This clone was counted once. CDR3 sequence (DNA): TGTGCCAGCTCATACGTCACTATCGCGGGGGGGGCCCTTACGCAGTATTTT. This sequence encodes CASSYVTIAGGALTQYF. The chain joins TRBV18 to TRBJ2-3; 9 bases agree with TRBD2. CDR3 size: 17 residues. Per the germline V gene, CDR1 is KGHSH and CDR2 is LQKENI. Trimming took 5 bases from V and 8 from J; bases not matched to a gene: 17.

V gene TRBV4-1 combines with J gene TRBJ1-2; the D is unclear. With 1 base removed from V and 4 bases from J, the gap between germline ends came to 10 bases. CDR1 is MGHRA, CDR2 YSYEKL, per germline. The CDR3 is 14 residues long. This CDR3 is CASSQAAGRYGYTF. CDR3 DNA sequence: TGCGCCAGCAGCCAAGCGGCGGGCCGCTATGGCTACACCTTC.

A few counts support this clone. The chain carries TRBV5-4 and TRBJ2-7; 9 positions agree with TRBD1. Germline CDR1 SGHNT, CDR2 YYREEE (reference sequence). CDR3 size: 15 residues. With V trimmed by 0 bases and J by 6 bases, 7 bases remained unmatched. The CDR3 nucleotides are TGTGCCAGCAGCTTGGGAGGACAGGGGTTCGGCGAGCAGTACTTC. It specifies CASSLGGQGFGEQYF.

The V call is TRBV5-5, the J call TRBJ1-2; 9 nucleotides align to TRBD1. From germline, CDR1 is SGHKS and CDR2 YYEKEE (reference sequence). The length of the CDR3 is 13 residues. Losses at the gene ends were 2 bases for V and 7 bases for J; bases not matched to a gene: 3. In DNA, the CDR3 is TGTGCCAGCAGCTTACAGGGGGCGGGTGGCTACACCTTC. Translation gives CASSLQGAGGYTF. Full variable domain (outside the CDR3, taken from reference TRBV5-5 and TRBJ1-2): DAGVTQSPTHLIKTRGQQVTLRCSPISGHKSVSWYQQVLGQGPQFIFQYYEKEERGRGNFPDRFSARQFPNYSSELNVNALLLGDSALYLCASSLQGAGGYTFGSGTRLTVV.

The chain joins TRBV2 to TRBJ1-2; 12 nucleotides match TRBD1. J was trimmed by 7 bases and V by 5 bases; bases with no gene match: 8. The CDR3 runs to 15 residues. Germline V gene data show CDR1 as SNHLY and CDR2 as FYNNEI. CDR3 amino acids: CASSPTGTGGGGYTF. The CDR3, as DNA: TGTGCCAGCAGTCCTACTGGGACAGGGGGCGGTGGCTACACCTTC.

The chain joins TRBV5-4 to TRBJ2-5, with a weak D call TRBD1 (7 bases). V was clipped by 3 bases and J by 5 bases, with 14 bases between them. This CDR3 spans 14 amino acids. Per germline, CDR1 SGHNT and CDR2 YYREEE (reference sequence). The CDR3 DNA sequence: TGTGCCAGCAGCTACAGGGGAGGAGGGGAGACCCAGTACTTC. It yields the protein CASSYRGGGETQYF.

The V and J genes are TRBV3-1 (or the pseudogene TRBV3-2) and TRBJ2-2, with a weak D call TRBD2 (6 bases). This CDR3 is built from 14 residues. Germline values: CDR1 LGHDT, CDR2 YNNKEL (reference sequence). Trimming cost V 3 bases and J 5 bases, with 10 bases left between them. The CDR3 protein is CASSQVGTTGELFF. Here the CDR3 DNA reads TGTGCCAGCAGCCAGGTGGGGACTACCGGGGAGCTGTTTTTT.

The chain carries TRBV7-9 and TRBJ2-5; possible D gene TRBD2, 6 bases. The CDR3 has 12 amino acids. The germline gives CDR1 SEHNR, CDR2 FQNEAQ (reference sequence). The germline V and J ends were trimmed by 5 bases and 3 bases, with 7 bases remaining between them. The CDR3 here is CASSGRKETQYF. The CDR3 DNA follows: TGTGCCAGCAGCGGGAGGAAAGAGACCCAGTACTTC.

The V call is TRBV28, the J call TRBJ2-3; 7 nucleotides match TRBD1. V lost 6 bases to trimming and J lost 3 bases; unmatched junction nucleotides: 9. Germline V gene data show CDR1 as MDHEN and CDR2 as SYDVKM. CDR3 length equals 15 residues. The CDR3 spells CASSKPRQGTDTQYF. The CDR3 DNA is TGTGCCAGCAGCAAGCCCCGACAGGGTACAGATACGCAGTATTTT. Based on the CDR3 plus reference TRBV28 and TRBJ2-3, the full variable domain is DVKVTQSSRYLVKRTGEKVFLECVQDMDHENMFWYRQDPGLGLRLIYFSYDVKMKEKGDIPEGYSVSREKKERFSLILESASTNQTSMYLCASSKPRQGTDTQYFGPGTRLTVL.

The CDR3 spells CASSRSRTGRHQPQHF. The CDR3 coding sequence is TGTGCCAGCAGCCGTTCCCGGACAGGGAGGCATCAGCCCCAGCATTTT. The chain links TRBV6-2 or TRBV6-3 to TRBJ1-5, with 8 bases identical to TRBD1. The junction had 12 bases not matched to a gene; V was cut back by 6 bases and J by 5 bases. Germline V gene data show CDR1 as MNHEY and CDR2 as SVGEGT. The CDR3 runs to 16 residues.

The V call is TRBV7-2, the J call TRBJ2-5; 8 positions match TRBD1. The germline V gene encodes CDR1 SGHTA and CDR2 FQGNSA. V shed 5 bases, J shed 6 bases, and the junction held 8 bases outside the gene matches. The CDR3 is 14 residues long. The CDR3 sequence: CASSVTGGRKTQYF. Written as DNA, the CDR3 is TGTGCCAGCAGCGTCACAGGGGGACGGAAGACCCAGTACTTC.

V is TRBV3-1 (or the pseudogene TRBV3-2) and J is TRBJ2-2, with 7 bases that match TRBD2. The germline CDR1 and CDR2 sequences are LGHDT and YNNKEL (reference sequence). The CDR3 spans 15 residues. V shed 5 bases and J 6 bases; nucleotides not matched to a gene: 9. CDR3 in amino acids: CASSSSGVRAGELFF. The CDR3 region has the DNA TGTGCCAGCAGCTCCAGCGGGGTAAGGGCCGGGGAGCTGTTTTTT.

The chain recombines TRBV6-2 or TRBV6-3 with TRBJ2-3; 7 bases match TRBD1. Germline V CDR1 and CDR2: MNHEY, SVGEGT. V dropped 5 bases and J dropped 0; count of bases not matched to a gene: 8. This CDR3 is built from 16 residues. This CDR3 is CASSLDRAASTDTQYF. The CDR3, as DNA: TGTGCCAGCAGTCTCGACAGGGCTGCTAGCACAGATACGCAGTATTTT.

This clone has only one observation. The chain is built from TRBV5-1 and TRBJ1-4; 9 bases are shared with TRBD1. CDR1 is SGHRS, CDR2 YFSETQ, per germline. Trimming cost V 0 bases and J 10 bases; bases outside gene matches: 4. The CDR3 loop spans 14 amino acids. The CDR3 DNA reads TGCGCCAGCAGCTTGGCCCCGGACAGGGGAAAACTGTTTTTT. Its protein is CASSLAPDRGKLFF.

This chain uses TRBV6-5 with TRBJ1-1; the D gene is possibly TRBD1 (5 bases). The CDR3 is 15 amino acids. The V gene lost 2 bases and the J gene lost 1 base, with 11 bases spanning the gap. Germline CDR1 and CDR2: MNHEY and SVGAGI. Here the CDR3 reads CASSYRQNSNTEAFF. The DNA of the CDR3 is TGTGCCAGCAGTTACCGACAGAACTCGAACACTGAAGCTTTCTTT.

V usage is TRBV29-1 and J usage is TRBJ2-2; 8 bases align to TRBD2. In germline, CDR1 is SQVTM, CDR2 ANQGSEA. The length of the CDR3 is 13 residues. The DNA for the CDR3 is TGCAGTGTCAGCGGGAGAAACACCGGGGAGCTGTTTTTT. Its translation is CSVSGRNTGELFF.

The V gene is TRBV2, the J gene TRBJ1-1; the match to TRBD1 covers 9 bases. The J segment lost 1 base and the V segment lost 8 bases, leaving 5 bases of the junction unmatched. The CDR3 loop spans 14 amino acids. Germline CDR1 SNHLY, CDR2 FYNNEI. Written as DNA, the CDR3 is TGTGCCAGCGGACGGGACAGGGCGAACACTGAAGCTTTCTTT. This gives the protein CASGRDRANTEAFF.

The V gene is TRBV6-6, the J gene TRBJ2-2; possibly TRBD2 for D (5 bases). CDR1 and CDR2 (germline): MNHNY, SVGAGI (reference sequence). Trimming removed 5 bases from V and 8 bases from J, with 6 bases in between. This CDR3 has 11 residues. CDR3 nucleotides: TGTGCCAGCAGTCCGGGAGGGGAGCTGTTTTTT. It yields the protein CASSPGGELFF.

The CDR3, as DNA: TGTGCCAGCAGCTTAGATTTTAGCGGGGGATACAATGAGCAGTTCTTC. Translated, it gives CASSLDFSGGYNEQFF. This chain uses TRBV7-8 with TRBJ2-1, with 9 bases fitting TRBD2. Germline V lookup: CDR1 SGHVS, CDR2 FQNEAQ. Trimming at V came to 1 base and at J to 4 bases, leaving 5 bases not matched to a gene. CDR3 length: 16 amino acids.